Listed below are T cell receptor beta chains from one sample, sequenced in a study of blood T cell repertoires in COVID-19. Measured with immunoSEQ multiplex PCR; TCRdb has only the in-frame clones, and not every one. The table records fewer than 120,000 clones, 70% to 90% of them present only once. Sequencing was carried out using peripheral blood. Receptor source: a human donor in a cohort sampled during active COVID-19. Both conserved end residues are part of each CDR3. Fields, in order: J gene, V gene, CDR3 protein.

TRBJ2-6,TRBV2,CAREGGSGANVLTF
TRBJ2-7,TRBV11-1,CASSLGGYPYEQYF
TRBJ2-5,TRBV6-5,CATTPGLERTQYF
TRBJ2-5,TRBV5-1,CASSPGPREETQYF
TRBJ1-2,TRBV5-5,CASSFQGPGYTF
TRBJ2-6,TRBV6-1,CASSEALNSRSGANVLTF
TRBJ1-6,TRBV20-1,CSASGSPLHF
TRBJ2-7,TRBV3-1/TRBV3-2,CASMGDSRRDQYF
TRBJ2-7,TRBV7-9,CASSSSGRVSDEQYF
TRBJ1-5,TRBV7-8,CASSLGGGRNQPQHF
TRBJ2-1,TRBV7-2,CASSWAGANGQFF
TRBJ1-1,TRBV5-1,CASSSLGTGTEAFF
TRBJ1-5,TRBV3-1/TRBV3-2,CASSQGQGNQPQHF
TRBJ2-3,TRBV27,CASRLSKTDTQYF
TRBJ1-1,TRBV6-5,CASSSAGGEGEAFF
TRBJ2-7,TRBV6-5,CASSYGRTGLYEQYF
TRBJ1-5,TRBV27,CASSLGGSVQPQHF
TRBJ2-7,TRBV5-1,CASSFGTGPYEQYF
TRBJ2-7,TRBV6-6,CASSYDGTVNEQYF
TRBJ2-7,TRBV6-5,CASRTGAGSSYEQYF
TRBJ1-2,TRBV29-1,CSAGQGGDYGYTF
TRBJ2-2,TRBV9,CASSVASRAENTGELFF
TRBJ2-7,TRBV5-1,CASSLSGSLNEQYF
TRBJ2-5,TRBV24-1,CATSDPRHPGEETQYF
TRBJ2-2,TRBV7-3,CASSLTLQGAQTGELFF